Each of the 6 T cell receptor beta chains below was sequenced from the same sample in a study of cytomegalovirus exposure and HLA in healthy donors. It was with 60 Vbeta and 13 Jbeta primers that the PCR ran. Data came from immunoSEQ multiplex PCR; TCRdb stores just in-frame clones and leaves some out. This table has more than 110,000 clones, roughly four fifths appearing once. Sequenced: PBMCs. The receptors shown here come from a human donor in good health.

This chain connects TRBV7-3 to TRBJ2-3; TRBD2 might be the D (7 bases). The CDR3 contains 15 residues. Germline values: CDR1 SGHTA, CDR2 FQGTGA. Trimming removed 2 bases at V and 2 bases at J, with 11 bases between. The CDR3 DNA reads TGTGCCAGCAGCTTAGAGGGGGGGTTCACAGATACGCAGTATTTT. It translates to CASSLEGGFTDTQYF.

This clone was counted once. The J gene is TRBJ2-5, the V gene TRBV28; TRBD1 agrees at 8 bases. This CDR3 has 17 residues. After removal of 3 bases from V and 4 bases from J, the junction contained 13 bases not matched to a gene. In germline, CDR1 is MDHEN, CDR2 SYDVKM. The CDR3 here is CASSFLQSQGAGETQYF. The CDR3 coding sequence is TGTGCCAGCAGTTTCCTCCAATCTCAGGGGGCTGGAGAGACCCAGTACTTC.

The rearrangement links TRBV7-2 to TRBJ2-5, with 7 bases lining up with TRBD1. Germline V lookup: CDR1 SGHTA, CDR2 FQGNSA. CDR3 size: 14 residues. Germline trimming cut 4 bases from V and 3 bases from J; bases unmatched to any gene: 5. Here the CDR3 DNA reads TGTGCCAGCAGCTACGGGGACAGAAAAGAGACCCAGTACTTC. This translates into CASSYGDRKETQYF. The full variable domain, completed using reference TRBV7-2 and TRBJ2-5, is GAGVSQSPSNKVTEKGKDVELRCDPISGHTALYWYRQSLGQGLEFLIYFQGNSAPDKSGLPSDRFSAERTGGSVSTLTIQRTQQEDSAVYLCASSYGDRKETQYFGPGTRLLVL.

This clone has a handful of counts. The chain links TRBV9 to TRBJ2-5, with TRBD2 as a possible D gene (5 bases). CDR3 length: 15 amino acids. Deletions cut 2 bases from V and 5 bases from J, with 16 bases between. Germline V CDR1 and CDR2: SGDLS, YYNGEE. The CDR3 protein is CASSVTDSTGETQYF. DNA of the CDR3: TGTGCCAGCAGCGTTACGGACTCCACGGGGGAGACCCAGTACTTC.

The CDR3 region is CASSPSGGYNEQFF. The CDR3 DNA follows: TGTGCCAGCAGCCCGTCTGGGGGGTACAATGAGCAGTTCTTC. The rearrangement links TRBV14 to TRBJ2-1; D might be TRBD2 (6 bases). CDR1 is SGHDN, CDR2 FVKESK, per germline. CDR3 length: 14 residues. The V gene lost 4 bases and the J gene lost 4 bases, with 11 bases spanning the gap.

The V gene is TRBV7-9, the J gene TRBJ2-7; 8 bases align to TRBD2. Germline CDR1 SEHNR, CDR2 FQNEAQ (reference sequence). The V gene end was trimmed by 4 bases and the J gene end by 2 bases; junction bases not matched to a gene: 10. CDR3 length: 16 residues. The DNA for the CDR3 is TGTGCCAGCAGCTCCACTTTTTTAGCGGGAACCTACGAGCAGTACTTC. It encodes CASSSTFLAGTYEQYF. Full variable domain (rest looked up from reference TRBV7-9 and TRBJ2-7): DTGVSQNPRHKITKRGQNVTFRCDPISEHNRLYWYRQTLGQGPEFLTYFQNEAQLEKSRLLSDRFSAERPKGSFSTLEIQRTEQGDSAMYLCASSSTFLAGTYEQYFGPGTRLTVT.